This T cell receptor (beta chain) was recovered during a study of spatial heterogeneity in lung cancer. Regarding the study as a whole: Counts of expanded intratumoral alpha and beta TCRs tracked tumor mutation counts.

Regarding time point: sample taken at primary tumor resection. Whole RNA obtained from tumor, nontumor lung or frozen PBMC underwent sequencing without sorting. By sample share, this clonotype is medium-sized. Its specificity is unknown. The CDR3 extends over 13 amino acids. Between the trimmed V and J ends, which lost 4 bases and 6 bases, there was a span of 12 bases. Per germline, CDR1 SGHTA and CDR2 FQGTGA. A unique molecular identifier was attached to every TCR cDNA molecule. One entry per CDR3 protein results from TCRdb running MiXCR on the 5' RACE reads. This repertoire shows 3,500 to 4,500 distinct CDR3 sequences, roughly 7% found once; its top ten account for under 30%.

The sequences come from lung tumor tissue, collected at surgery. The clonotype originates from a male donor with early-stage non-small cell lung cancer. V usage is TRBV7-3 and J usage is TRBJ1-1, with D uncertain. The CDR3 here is CASSSSRHAEAFF. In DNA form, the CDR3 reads TGTGCCAGCAGCTCCTCCCGACACGCTGAAGCTTTCTTT. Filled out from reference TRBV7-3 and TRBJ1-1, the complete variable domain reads GAGVSQTPSNKVTEKGKYVELRCDPISGHTALYWYRQSLGQGPEFLIYFQGTGAADDSGLPNDRFFAVRPEGSVSTLKIQRTERGDSAVYLCASSSSRHAEAFFGQGTRLTVV.